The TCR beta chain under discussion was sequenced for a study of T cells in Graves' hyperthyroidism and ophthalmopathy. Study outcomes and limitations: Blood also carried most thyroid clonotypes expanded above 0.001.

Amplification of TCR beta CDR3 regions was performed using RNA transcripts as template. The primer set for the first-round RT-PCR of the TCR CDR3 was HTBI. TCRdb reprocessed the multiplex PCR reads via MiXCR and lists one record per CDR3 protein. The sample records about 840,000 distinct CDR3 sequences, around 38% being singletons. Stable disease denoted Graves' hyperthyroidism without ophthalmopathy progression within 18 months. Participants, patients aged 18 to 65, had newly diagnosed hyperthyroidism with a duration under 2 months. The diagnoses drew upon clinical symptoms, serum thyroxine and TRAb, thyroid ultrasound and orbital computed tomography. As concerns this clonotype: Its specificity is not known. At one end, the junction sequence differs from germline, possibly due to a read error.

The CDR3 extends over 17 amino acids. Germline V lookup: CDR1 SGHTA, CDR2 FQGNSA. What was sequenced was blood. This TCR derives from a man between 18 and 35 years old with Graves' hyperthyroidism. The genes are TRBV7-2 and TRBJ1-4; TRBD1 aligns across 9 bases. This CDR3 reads CASSQVPGQGTNEKLFF. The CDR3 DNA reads TGCGCCAGCAGCCAAGTTCCCGGACAGGGGACTAATGAAAAACTGTTTTTT.